Described below is a single TCR beta chain sequence and its context. The data originate from a study of blood T cell repertoires in COVID-19. TCRdb keeps only in-frame clones here, not all; method: immunoSEQ multiplex PCR. Here the sample spans 160,000 or so clones, approximately 77% being singletons. CDR1 is LNHDA and CDR2 is SQIVND in the germline V gene (reference sequence). Trimming took 1 base from V and 7 from J, leaving 13 bases between them. CDR3 length: 14 amino acids. The sample taken for sequencing was PBMCs or T cells enriched from blood (not recorded which). The rearrangement links TRBV19 to TRBJ1-2; no reliable D call. This TCR was recovered from a man in his sixties who had recovered from COVID-19. CDR3 in amino acids: CASSIGGQIPGYTF. For the CDR3, the DNA is TGTGCCAGTAGTATAGGCGGGCAGATTCCTGGCTACACCTTC.